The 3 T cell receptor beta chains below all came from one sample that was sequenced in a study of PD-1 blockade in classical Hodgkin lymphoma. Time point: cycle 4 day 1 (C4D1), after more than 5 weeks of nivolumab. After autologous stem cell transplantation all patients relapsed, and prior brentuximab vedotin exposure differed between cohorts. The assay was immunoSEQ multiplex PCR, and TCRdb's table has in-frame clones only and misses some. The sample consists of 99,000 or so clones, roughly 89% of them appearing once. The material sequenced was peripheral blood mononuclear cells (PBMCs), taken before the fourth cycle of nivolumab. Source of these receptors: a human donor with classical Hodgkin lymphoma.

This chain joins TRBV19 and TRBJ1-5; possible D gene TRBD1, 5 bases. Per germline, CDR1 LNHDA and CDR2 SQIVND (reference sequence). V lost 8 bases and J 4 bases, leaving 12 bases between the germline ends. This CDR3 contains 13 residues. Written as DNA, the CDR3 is TGTGCCAGTCACCGGGGACTTAATCAGCCCCAGCATTTT. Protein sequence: CASHRGLNQPQHF. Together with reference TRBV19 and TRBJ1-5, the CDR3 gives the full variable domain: DGGITQSPKYLFRKEGQNVTLSCEQNLNHDAMYWYRQDPGQGLRLIYYSQIVNDFQKGDIAEGYSVSREKKESFPLTVTSAQKNPTAFYLCASHRGLNQPQHFGDGTRLSIL.

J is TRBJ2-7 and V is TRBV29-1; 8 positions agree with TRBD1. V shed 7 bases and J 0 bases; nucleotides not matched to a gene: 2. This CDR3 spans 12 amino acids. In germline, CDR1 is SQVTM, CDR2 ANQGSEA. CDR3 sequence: CSGQGSSYEQYF. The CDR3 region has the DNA TGCAGCGGACAGGGGAGCTCCTACGAGCAGTACTTC.

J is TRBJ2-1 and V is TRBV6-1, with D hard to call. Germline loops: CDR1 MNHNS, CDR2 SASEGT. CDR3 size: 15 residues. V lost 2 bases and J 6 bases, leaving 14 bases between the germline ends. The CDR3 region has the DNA TGTGCCAGCAGTGAAAGGGCCTCCGGGCTCAATGAGCAGTTCTTC. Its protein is CASSERASGLNEQFF.